The 18 T cell receptor beta chains listed next were all sequenced from one sample in a study of shared clonotypes between healthy human individuals (TCRdb year 2020). Library method: the immunoSEQ multiplex PCR assay. TCRdb obtained this table from immuneACCESS and retained in-frame rearrangements with V and J assigned. These tables miss some clones; where compared with another copy, unresolved V genes account for less than half of the shortfall, and the remainder is unexplained. The table for this sample lists 1,400,000 or so clones; 97% to 99% of them were counted only once. In total, the top ten clones hold about 0.4% of the sample. Material for sequencing was naive CD4+ T cells sorted from blood. The meaning of the sample's cell subset or site label: CD45RA+ positively selected. These receptors came from a man under 40 in good health.

The chain links TRBV11-2 to TRBJ2-5; D is perhaps TRBD2 (6 bases). Germline V CDR1 and CDR2: SGHAT, FQNNGV. The CDR3 is 13 amino acids. V lost 5 bases and J lost 0, with 7 bases in between. The CDR3 DNA is TGTGCCAGCAGCCGCGGGAACCAAGAGACCCAGTACTTC. Translating it yields CASSRGNQETQYF.

The CDR3 DNA reads as TGTGCCAGCAGCCCCCGGGGACTAGTTTCCTACAATGAGCAGTTCTTC. This sequence encodes CASSPRGLVSYNEQFF. The rearrangement links TRBV7-2 to TRBJ2-1, with 8 bases fitting TRBD2. Trimming removed 5 bases from V and 1 base from J; junction bases left unmatched: 7. The CDR3 has 16 residues. The germline gives CDR1 SGHTA, CDR2 FQGNSA. The full variable domain, its missing parts supplied by reference TRBV7-2 and TRBJ2-1, is GAGVSQSPSNKVTEKGKDVELRCDPISGHTALYWYRQSLGQGLEFLIYFQGNSAPDKSGLPSDRFSAERTGGSVSTLTIQRTQQEDSAVYLCASSPRGLVSYNEQFFGPGTRLTVL.

Concerning this clone itself: The junction does not match germline at one end; this may be a read error. Other DNA sequences within the sample encode an identical CDR3. V gene TRBV18 combines with J gene TRBJ2-2; tentatively, D is TRBD2 (6 bases). Germline values: CDR1 KGHSH, CDR2 LQKENI. The CDR3 loop spans 17 amino acids. CDR3 DNA: TGCGCCAGCTCACCTTCCCCCGCGGGGACGAACACCGGGGAGCTGTTTTTT. Translation gives CASSPSPAGTNTGELFF.

A remark on this clone: The identical CDR3 is also encoded by other nucleotide sequences in the sample. The V gene is TRBV28, the J gene TRBJ1-5; no firm D call. The CDR3 loop spans 13 amino acids. The V gene's germline CDR1 is MDHEN and CDR2 SYDVKM. Trimming pared 2 bases from V and 4 bases from J, leaving 6 bases between. CDR3 sequence reads: CASSLGNNQPQHF. The CDR3 DNA is TGTGCCAGCAGTTTAGGGAATAATCAGCCCCAGCATTTT.

The gene calls are TRBV7-3 and TRBJ2-3; tentative D call: TRBD2 (5 bases). CDR1 is SGHTA, CDR2 FQGTGA, per germline. The V end lost 4 bases, the J end lost 8 bases, and 16 bases lay between the germline ends. The CDR3 covers 14 residues. The DNA for the CDR3 is TGTGCCAGCAGCTCTGCTGGAGGCGTTAGTACGCAGTATTTT. This translates into CASSSAGGVSTQYF.

A single count supports this clone. Other DNA sequences in this sample translate to the same CDR3. The chain recombines TRBV5-4 with TRBJ2-7, with TRBD2 matching over 9 bases. Germline loops: CDR1 SGHNT, CDR2 YYREEE (reference sequence). V was pared by 0 bases and J by 3 bases, with 1 base of the junction left unmatched. This CDR3 contains 14 residues. The CDR3 sequence is CASSLGLADYEQYF. CDR3 DNA: TGTGCCAGCAGCTTGGGACTAGCGGACTACGAGCAGTACTTC.

This clone has just one count. The genes are TRBV5-4 and TRBJ2-1; 7 bases line up with TRBD2. Germline CDR1 and CDR2: SGHNT and YYREEE (reference sequence). This CDR3 spans 15 amino acids. V trimming: 4 bases; J trimming: 2 bases; junction bases outside the gene matches: 6. The CDR3 sequence: CASSVGGLTYNEQFF. The CDR3 DNA reads as TGTGCCAGCAGCGTCGGGGGACTAACCTACAATGAGCAGTTCTTC.

V usage is TRBV18 and J usage is TRBJ2-3; 10 bases match TRBD1. The length of the CDR3 is 18 residues. Per germline, CDR1 KGHSH and CDR2 LQKENI. Losses at the gene ends were 1 base for V and 5 bases for J; bases not matched to a gene: 12. The CDR3 DNA reads as TGTGCCAGCTCACCACTTCATGCCGGGACAGGGGTGATAGATACGCAGTATTTT. Translated: CASSPLHAGTGVIDTQYF.

The V call is TRBV28, the J call TRBJ2-7; 12 positions agree with TRBD2. CDR3 length equals 13 residues. From germline, CDR1 is MDHEN and CDR2 SYDVKM. J was trimmed by 5 bases and V by 8 bases; bases with no gene match: 4. For the CDR3, the DNA is TGTGCCAGCCGGACTAGCGGGATCCACGAGCAGTACTTC. This encodes CASRTSGIHEQYF.

The gene calls are TRBV10-1 and TRBJ2-7; perhaps TRBD1 as D (5 bases). The CDR3 spans 13 residues. With 6 bases removed from V and 3 bases from J, the gap between germline ends came to 12 bases. Germline loops: CDR1 WNHNN, CDR2 SYGVQD (reference sequence). The CDR3 protein is CASRLGPGYEQYF. The CDR3 bases are TGCGCCAGCAGATTGGGGCCGGGCTACGAGCAGTACTTC.

This clone has a single count. The chain has TRBV5-1 and TRBJ2-4; 9 nucleotides agree with TRBD1. With 3 bases clipped from V and 2 bases from J, the junction kept 12 bases outside the gene matches. The germline CDR1 and CDR2 sequences are SGHRS and YFSETQ. This CDR3 spans 18 amino acids. CDR3 residues: CASSSGQGGVKSKNIQYF. DNA for the CDR3: TGCGCCAGCAGCTCGGGACAGGGAGGCGTTAAATCCAAAAACATTCAGTACTTC.

The chain joins TRBV2 to TRBJ2-1; 7 positions agree with TRBD2. The V gene's germline CDR1 is SNHLY and CDR2 FYNNEI. The CDR3 length is 16 residues. Germline trimming cut 3 bases from V and 6 bases from J; bases unmatched to any gene: 11. The CDR3 nucleotides read TGTGCCAGCAGTGACGCTGGGGGACTACCAACCAATGAGCAGTTCTTC. It specifies CASSDAGGLPTNEQFF.

V gene TRBV10-3 combines with J gene TRBJ1-2; tentatively, D is TRBD1 (5 bases). The V gene lost 3 bases and the J gene lost 11 bases, with 16 bases spanning the gap. CDR3 length: 13 residues. CDR1 and CDR2 from the germline V gene are ENHRY and SYGVKD. The CDR3 region has the DNA TGTGCCATCAGTGACCGGAGGGGATTTATTTACACCTTC. Protein sequence: CAISDRRGFIYTF.

The chain joins TRBV5-4 to TRBJ1-3, with D possibly TRBD1 on 5 matching bases. V lost 4 bases, J lost 0 bases, and 17 bases lay in between. The V gene's germline CDR1 is SGHNT and CDR2 YYREEE (reference sequence). The length of the CDR3 is 17 residues. The CDR3 coding sequence is TGTGCCAGCAGCGGAGGCGGGACCCCGACCTCTGGAAACACCATATATTTT. The encoded protein is CASSGGGTPTSGNTIYF. Variable domain in full (rest from reference TRBV5-4 and TRBJ1-3): ETGVTQSPTHLIKTRGQQVTLRCSSQSGHNTVSWYQQALGQGPQFIFQYYREEENGRGNFPPRFSGLQFPNYSSELNVNALELDDSALYLCASSGGGTPTSGNTIYFGEGSWLTVV.

The chain has TRBV28 and TRBJ2-2, with 8 bases identical to TRBD2. This CDR3 contains 14 residues. The germline V gene has CDR1 MDHEN and CDR2 SYDVKM. The V and J ends lost 6 bases and 7 bases, in that order; junction bases with no gene match: 7. The CDR3 coding sequence is TGTGCCAGCAGAATCGATAGCGGGAACGGGGAGCTGTTTTTT. It encodes CASRIDSGNGELFF.

The V and J genes are TRBV5-1 and TRBJ2-1, with 13 bases matching TRBD2. Germline V gene lookup returns CDR1 SGHRS and CDR2 YFSETQ. Germline trimming cut 0 bases from V and 0 bases from J; bases unmatched to any gene: 3. The CDR3 loop spans 18 amino acids. CDR3 sequence: CASSLEGLAGSSYNEQFF. CDR3 nucleotides: TGCGCCAGCAGCTTGGAGGGACTAGCGGGAAGCTCCTACAATGAGCAGTTCTTC.

The V and J genes are TRBV6-1 and TRBJ2-1; tentative D call: TRBD2 (5 bases). Germline V lookup: CDR1 MNHNS, CDR2 SASEGT. The CDR3 length is 14 residues. V gave up 2 bases and J gave up 6 bases, with 11 bases separating them. CDR3 sequence reads: CASSEPGLSNEQFF. Written as DNA, the CDR3 is TGTGCCAGCAGTGAACCGGGATTAAGCAATGAGCAGTTCTTC.

The chain recombines TRBV9 with TRBJ2-2, with D perhaps matching TRBD1 (5 bases). The CDR3 spans 16 residues. Germline CDR1 and CDR2: SGDLS and YYNGEE. V lost 1 base, J lost 0 bases, and 10 bases lay in between. The CDR3, as DNA: TGTGCCAGCAGCGTATCCCCAGGGACGAACACCGGGGAGCTGTTTTTT. Translation: CASSVSPGTNTGELFF.